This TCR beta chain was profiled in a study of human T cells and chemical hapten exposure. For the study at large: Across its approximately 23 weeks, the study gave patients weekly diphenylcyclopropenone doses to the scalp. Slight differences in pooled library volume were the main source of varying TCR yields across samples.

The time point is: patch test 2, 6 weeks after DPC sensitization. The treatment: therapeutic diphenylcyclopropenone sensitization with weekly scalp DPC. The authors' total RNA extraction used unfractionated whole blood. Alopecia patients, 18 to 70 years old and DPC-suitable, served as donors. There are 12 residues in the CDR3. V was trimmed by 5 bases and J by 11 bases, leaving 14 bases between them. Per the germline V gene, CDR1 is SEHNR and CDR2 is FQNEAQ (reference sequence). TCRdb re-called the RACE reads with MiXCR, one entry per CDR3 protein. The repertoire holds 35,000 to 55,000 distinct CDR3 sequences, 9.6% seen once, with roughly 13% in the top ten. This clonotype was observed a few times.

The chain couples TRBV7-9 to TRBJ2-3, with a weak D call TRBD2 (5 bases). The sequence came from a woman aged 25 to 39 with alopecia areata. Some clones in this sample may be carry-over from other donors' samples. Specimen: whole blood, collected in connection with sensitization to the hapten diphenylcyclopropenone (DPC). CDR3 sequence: CASSHGEGLQYF. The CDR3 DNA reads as TGTGCCAGCAGCCATGGCGAGGGTTTGCAGTATTTT.